The 31 T cell receptor beta chains given below trace back to one sample, sequenced in a study of cytomegalovirus exposure and HLA in healthy donors. Vbeta (60) and Jbeta (13) primers were used in the PCR. This table comes from immunoSEQ multiplex PCR, and its TCRdb copy is limited to in-frame clones, with some not included. The table records approximately 220,000 clones, about 79% of them present only once. The sample comprised PBMCs. The receptors derive from a male donor in good health and CMV-seronegative.

The rearrangement joins TRBV4-2 to TRBJ2-7, with 7 bases matching TRBD2. This CDR3 is built from 18 residues. Germline V gene data show CDR1 as LGHNA and CDR2 as YNFKEQ. V lost 0 bases and J lost 2; bases outside the gene matches: 13. CDR3 sequence (DNA): TGTGCCAGCAGCCAAGATCACCCCCGCAGCGGGATGACCTACGAGCAGTACTTC. This sequence encodes CASSQDHPRSGMTYEQYF.

This sequence joins TRBV6-5 and TRBJ1-1; D ambiguous. This CDR3 region has 13 residues. Trimming cost V 7 bases and J 3 bases, with 12 bases left between them. From germline, CDR1 is MNHEY and CDR2 SVGAGI. CDR3: CASTRGPDTEAFF. The CDR3, as DNA: TGTGCCAGCACCCGCGGTCCGGACACTGAAGCTTTCTTT.

The chain is built from TRBV6-5 and TRBJ2-2, with D perhaps matching TRBD1 (5 bases). V was clipped by 2 bases and J by 7 bases, with 8 bases between them. The CDR3 spans 13 residues. CDR1 and CDR2 (germline): MNHEY, SVGAGI. As DNA, the CDR3 is TGTGCCAGCAGTTACAAAGGGGTCGGGGAGCTGTTTTTT. It translates to CASSYKGVGELFF.

The chain is built from TRBV15 and TRBJ2-2; tentatively, D is TRBD1 (6 bases). This CDR3 contains 16 residues. Trimming pared 0 bases from V and 4 bases from J, leaving 12 bases between. CDR1 and CDR2 (germline): LNHNV, YYDKDF (reference sequence). CDR3 nucleotide sequence: TGTGCCACCAGCAGAGATGGAAGGGGGAGCACCGGGGAGCTGTTTTTT. It is translated as CATSRDGRGSTGELFF.

The rearrangement uses TRBV9 and TRBJ2-7; D gene ambiguous. CDR1 and CDR2 from the germline V gene are SGDLS and YYNGEE. This CDR3 comprises 15 residues. The V end was cut by 0 bases, the J end by 2 bases, with 12 bases between. This chain's CDR3 is CASSVGFSAPYEQYF. CDR3 in DNA: TGTGCCAGCAGCGTAGGTTTCAGTGCCCCCTACGAGCAGTACTTC.

The chain is built from TRBV6-1 and TRBJ2-1; a weak D match, TRBD1 (5 bases). Germline values: CDR1 MNHNS, CDR2 SASEGT. V gave up 4 bases and J gave up 3 bases, with 7 bases separating them. The CDR3 runs to 13 residues. CDR3 nucleotides: TGTGCCAGCAGTGCCGACAGCTACAATGAGCAGTTCTTC. Protein: CASSADSYNEQFF.

CDR3 loop: CASSTTGIPNNEQFF. CDR3 nucleotide sequence: TGTGCCAGTAGTACGACAGGGATCCCCAACAATGAGCAGTTCTTC. This sequence joins TRBV19 and TRBJ2-1; 7 bases agree with TRBD1. V lost 4 bases, J lost 5 bases, and 8 bases stayed unmatched. The germline gives CDR1 LNHDA, CDR2 SQIVND (reference sequence). The CDR3 runs to 15 residues.

The count of this clone is one. V usage is TRBV14 and J usage is TRBJ1-2; 7 bases line up with TRBD1. The germline CDR1 and CDR2 sequences are SGHDN and FVKESK. The J segment lost 5 bases and the V segment lost 2 bases, leaving 2 bases of the junction unmatched. The CDR3 totals 13 residues. The CDR3 is CASSQLQGYGYTF. CDR3 sequence (DNA): TGTGCCAGCAGCCAACTACAGGGGTATGGCTACACCTTC.

This sequence joins TRBV5-1 and TRBJ1-4; D may be TRBD1 (6 bases). The V end was cut by 4 bases, the J end by 8 bases, with 18 bases between. The CDR3 extends over 15 amino acids. Per the germline V gene, CDR1 is SGHRS and CDR2 is YFSETQ. The CDR3 bases are TGCGCCAGCAGCCGGGAGGAGGGGGTTTTGGAAAAACTGTTTTTT. This sequence encodes CASSREEGVLEKLFF.

The chain couples TRBV7-9 to TRBJ1-4, with D maybe TRBD1 (6 bases). The CDR3 runs 14 residues. V was shortened by 0 bases and J by 7 bases, with 9 bases between the two germline ends. Per germline, CDR1 SEHNR and CDR2 FQNEAQ (reference sequence). CDR3 sequence: CASSLAGTREKLFF. The CDR3 DNA reads TGTGCCAGCAGCTTAGCCGGGACACGTGAAAAACTGTTTTTT.

This clone was seen a few times. The rearrangement joins TRBV10-3 to TRBJ2-5; the match to TRBD1 covers 10 bases. V gave up 10 bases and J gave up 1 base; unmatched junction bases: 3. CDR1 and CDR2 from the germline V gene are ENHRY and SYGVKD. CDR3 length: 13 residues. Here the CDR3 reads CATRQGAQETQYF. CDR3 DNA: TGTGCCACAAGACAGGGGGCCCAAGAGACCCAGTACTTC.

The chain has TRBV10-3 and TRBJ2-3; possibly TRBD2 for D (6 bases). The germline CDR1 and CDR2 sequences are ENHRY and SYGVKD. The CDR3 runs 15 residues. V gave up 0 bases and J gave up 2 bases, with 9 bases separating them. The DNA of the CDR3 is TGTGCCATCAGTGAGTCCGGGGGTCACACAGATACGCAGTATTTT. Translation: CAISESGGHTDTQYF.

This chain uses TRBV4-3 with TRBJ2-7; 9 nucleotides agree with TRBD1. This CDR3 comprises 14 residues. With 4 bases clipped from V and 3 bases from J, the junction kept 4 bases outside the gene matches. Germline values: CDR1 LGHNA, CDR2 YSLEER. The CDR3 nucleotides are TGCGCCAGCAGCCGAGGGACAGGGAGCTACGAGCAGTACTTC. Amino acids: CASSRGTGSYEQYF.

This clone has only a few counts. The DNA of the CDR3 is TGTGCCAGCAGCCAAGAGCTAGGAGGACAGAGTGAAAAACTGTTTTTT. Protein product: CASSQELGGQSEKLFF. The chain employs TRBV4-2 and TRBJ1-4; perhaps TRBD1 as D (6 bases). The germline V gene has CDR1 LGHNA and CDR2 YNFKEQ. This CDR3 is built from 16 residues. The germline V and J ends were trimmed by 0 bases and 7 bases, with 15 bases remaining between them.

Concerning this clone: A read error may produce the germline difference seen at one junction end. The chain recombines TRBV29-1 with TRBJ2-6; tentative D call: TRBD1 (6 bases). The germline CDR1 and CDR2 sequences are SQVTM and ANQGSEA. The CDR3 runs to 19 residues. CDR3 residues: CNVVGGRGPFSSGANVLTF. CDR3 in DNA: TGCAACGTTGTGGGCGGCAGGGGCCCTTTTAGCTCTGGGGCCAACGTCCTGACTTTC. Filled out from reference TRBV29-1 and TRBJ2-6, the complete variable domain reads SAVISQKPSRDICQRGTSLTIQCQVDSQVTMMFWYRQQPGQSLTLIATANQGSEATYESGFVIDKFPISRPNLTFSTLTVSNMSPEDSSIYLCNVVGGRGPFSSGANVLTFGAGSRLTVL.

The chain carries TRBV4-1 and TRBJ2-7; D is possibly TRBD1 (6 bases). The CDR3 is made up of 16 amino acids. V lost 1 base and J 2 bases, leaving 15 bases between the germline ends. Looked up from germline, CDR1 is MGHRA and CDR2 is YSYEKL. CDR3 DNA sequence: TGCGCCAGCAGCCAAGGACCCGACAGGAGCACCTACGAGCAGTACTTC. This translates into CASSQGPDRSTYEQYF.

This sequence joins TRBV27 and TRBJ2-7, with a possible D match to TRBD1 (5 bases). Trimming removed 2 bases from V and 0 bases from J, with 11 bases in between. Looked up from germline, CDR1 is MNHEY and CDR2 is SMNVEV (reference sequence). CDR3 length: 15 residues. CDR3 sequence: CASSLAGPYSYEQYF. CDR3 nucleotide sequence: TGTGCCAGCAGTTTAGCAGGGCCATACTCCTACGAGCAGTACTTC.

V usage is TRBV4-1 and J usage is TRBJ1-2; 7 nucleotides match TRBD1. The CDR3 contains 13 residues. V gave up 2 bases and J gave up 6 bases; unmatched junction bases: 3. Germline V gives CDR1 MGHRA, CDR2 YSYEKL. CDR3 loop: CASSQQQGNGYTF. DNA for the CDR3: TGCGCCAGCAGCCAACAACAGGGGAATGGCTACACCTTC.

This chain joins TRBV21-1 and TRBJ1-2. TRBV21-1 is termed a pseudogene. CDR3 size: 17 residues. DNA of the CDR3: TGTGCCAGCAGCAAAGGGCCAGGATGGGGAGATGGTGATGGCTACACCTTC. It translates to CASSKGPGWGDGDGYTF.

In its sample, this clone was seen a few times. The rearrangement links TRBV9 to TRBJ1-2; D gene unclear. Deletions cut 0 bases from V and 4 bases from J, with 10 bases between. This CDR3 contains 14 residues. Germline CDR1 SGDLS, CDR2 YYNGEE. For the CDR3, the DNA is TGTGCCAGCAGCGTAGTGGGCAGCTCCTATGGCTACACCTTC. Translating gives CASSVVGSSYGYTF.

The genes are TRBV4-3 and TRBJ2-1; 8 bases are shared with TRBD2. The germline CDR1 and CDR2 sequences are LGHNA and YSLEER. V shed 0 bases and J 4 bases; nucleotides not matched to a gene: 8. The CDR3 runs 17 residues. The CDR3: CASSQDPTGGEYNEQFF. The CDR3 region has the DNA TGCGCCAGCAGCCAAGATCCCACGGGAGGGGAATACAATGAGCAGTTCTTC.

The CDR3, as DNA: TGTGCCAGCAGCCAAGATTGGGGGGGGCAGTACAGCCAAAGCACAGATACGCAGTATTTT. Residues: CASSQDWGGQYSQSTDTQYF. The chain is built from TRBV4-2 and TRBJ2-3, with a possible D match to TRBD2 (7 bases). CDR1 and CDR2 (germline): LGHNA, YNFKEQ. The CDR3 length is 20 residues. The germline V and J ends were trimmed by 0 bases and 0 bases, with 22 bases remaining between them.

V is TRBV15 and J is TRBJ1-5; no definite D call. This CDR3 contains 15 residues. Deletions cut 0 bases from V and 6 bases from J, with 12 bases between. Germline V lookup: CDR1 LNHNV, CDR2 YYDKDF (reference sequence). CDR3 sequence: CATSRDSVAGQPQHF. CDR3 nucleotide sequence: TGTGCCACCAGCAGAGATAGCGTCGCGGGTCAGCCCCAGCATTTT. The whole variable domain, filled in from reference TRBV15 and TRBJ1-5, reads DAMVIQNPRYQVTQFGKPVTLSCSQTLNHNVMYWYQQKSSQAPKLLFHYYDKDFNNEADTPDNFQSRRPNTSFCFLDIRSPGLGDTAMYLCATSRDSVAGQPQHFGDGTRLSIL.

The chain joins TRBV5-1 to TRBJ1-1; weak D call: TRBD1 (5 bases). The CDR3 is 16 amino acids. Germline V gene data show CDR1 as SGHRS and CDR2 as YFSETQ. V lost 6 bases, J lost 3 bases, and 21 bases lay in between. The DNA of the CDR3 is TGCGCCAGCACCCAGCTTACGGGGGGGTTGCACACTGAAGCTTTCTTT. Protein sequence: CASTQLTGGLHTEAFF.

The chain's CDR3 is CASSLNRSNQPQHF. CDR3 coding DNA: TGTGCCAGCAGTTTAAACAGAAGCAATCAGCCCCAGCATTTT. The gene calls are TRBV27 and TRBJ1-5, with D hard to call. The germline CDR1 and CDR2 sequences are MNHEY and SMNVEV (reference sequence). The CDR3 has 14 residues. Trimming removed 2 bases from V and 1 base from J, with 6 bases in between.

The chain couples TRBV14 to TRBJ2-5; D perhaps matches TRBD2 (5 bases). Trimming shortened V by 0 bases and J by 4 bases, and 21 bases separated the two germline ends. The CDR3 sequence is 18 residues long. Germline CDR1 and CDR2: SGHDN and FVKESK. The CDR3, as DNA: TGTGCCAGCAGCCAAGAAAGCAGCGGTGATCCCTTCCTAGAGACCCAGTACTTC. Protein: CASSQESSGDPFLETQYF.

The rearrangement links TRBV27 to TRBJ2-7, with a possible D match to TRBD2 (5 bases). CDR1 and CDR2 (germline): MNHEY, SMNVEV (reference sequence). The CDR3 runs 13 residues. V was cut by 4 bases and J by 2 bases, with 9 bases left in between. CDR3 amino acids: CASSSGSAYEQYF. The CDR3 DNA follows: TGTGCCAGCAGTTCGGGGTCAGCCTACGAGCAGTACTTC.

This clone was seen once. This chain uses TRBV7-3 with TRBJ2-3; D not resolved. The CDR3 loop spans 15 amino acids. Trimming removed 1 base from V and 2 bases from J, with 10 bases in between. Germline CDR1 SGHTA, CDR2 FQGTGA. The CDR3 DNA follows: TGTGCCAGCAGCTTAAGAGGCACTTCCACAGATACGCAGTATTTT. Its translation is CASSLRGTSTDTQYF.

This clone occurred once. The CDR3 region is CASSQDSRGGTEAFF. DNA of the CDR3: TGCGCCAGCAGCCAAGATTCGAGGGGAGGCACTGAAGCTTTCTTT. The gene calls are TRBV4-1 and TRBJ1-1, with D possibly matching TRBD1 (5 bases). The ends were cut back, 0 bases at V and 4 bases at J, with 12 bases in the middle. The CDR3 loop spans 15 amino acids. CDR1 MGHRA and CDR2 YSYEKL come from the germline V gene.

The chain has TRBV7-2 and TRBJ2-7; 9 bases align to TRBD2. Per germline, CDR1 SGHTA and CDR2 FQGNSA. Losses at the gene ends were 4 bases for V and 7 bases for J; bases not matched to a gene: 14. CDR3 length equals 16 residues. DNA for the CDR3: TGTGCCAGCAGCTCCCGACTTAGCGGGAGACGAGGGGAGCAGTACTTC. Translating it yields CASSSRLSGRRGEQYF.

The V gene is TRBV27, the J gene TRBJ2-3; tentatively, D is TRBD2 (6 bases). CDR3 length: 16 residues. V lost 6 bases and J lost 1, with 17 bases in between. Germline V CDR1 and CDR2: MNHEY, SMNVEV (reference sequence). CDR3 amino acids: CASRLRPGLRTDTQYF. The CDR3 nucleotides are TGTGCCAGCAGGCTGAGACCGGGACTGCGCACAGATACGCAGTATTTT.